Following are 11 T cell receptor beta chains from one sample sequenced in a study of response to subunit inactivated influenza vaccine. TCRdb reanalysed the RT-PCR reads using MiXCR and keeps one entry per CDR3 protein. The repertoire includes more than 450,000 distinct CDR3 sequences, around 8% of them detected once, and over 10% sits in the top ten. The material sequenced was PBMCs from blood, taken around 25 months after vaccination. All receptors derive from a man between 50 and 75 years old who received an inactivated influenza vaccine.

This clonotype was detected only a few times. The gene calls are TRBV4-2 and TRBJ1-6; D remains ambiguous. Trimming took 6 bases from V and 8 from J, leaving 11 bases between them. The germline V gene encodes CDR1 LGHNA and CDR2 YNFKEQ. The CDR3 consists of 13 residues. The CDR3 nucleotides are TGTGCCAGCAGTGAGGTCTCGGATTCACCCCTCCACTTT. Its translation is CASSEVSDSPLHF.

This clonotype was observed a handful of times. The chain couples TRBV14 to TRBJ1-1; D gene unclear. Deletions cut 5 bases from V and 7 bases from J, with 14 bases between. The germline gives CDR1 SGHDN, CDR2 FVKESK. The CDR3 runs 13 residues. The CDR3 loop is CASSKIREGEAFF. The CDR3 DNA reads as TGTGCCAGCAGCAAAATAAGGGAGGGTGAAGCTTTCTTT. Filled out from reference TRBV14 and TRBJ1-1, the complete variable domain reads EAGVTQFPSHSVIEKGQTVTLRCDPISGHDNLYWYRRVMGKEIKFLLHFVKESKQDESGMPNNRFLAERTGGTYSTLKVQPAELEDSGVYFCASSKIREGEAFFGQGTRLTVV.

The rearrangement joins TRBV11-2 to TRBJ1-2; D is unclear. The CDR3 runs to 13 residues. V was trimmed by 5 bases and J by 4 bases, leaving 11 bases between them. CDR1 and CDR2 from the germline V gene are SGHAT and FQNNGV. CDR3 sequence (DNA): TGTGCCAGCAGCCCCCTGAGAACCTATGGCTACACCTTC. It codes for CASSPLRTYGYTF.

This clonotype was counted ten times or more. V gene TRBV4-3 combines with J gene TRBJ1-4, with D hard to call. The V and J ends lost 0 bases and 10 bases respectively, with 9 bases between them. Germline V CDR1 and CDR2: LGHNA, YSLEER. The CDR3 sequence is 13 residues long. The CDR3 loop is CASSQEWPAKLFF. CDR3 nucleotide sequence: TGCGCCAGCAGCCAAGAGTGGCCTGCAAAACTGTTTTTT.

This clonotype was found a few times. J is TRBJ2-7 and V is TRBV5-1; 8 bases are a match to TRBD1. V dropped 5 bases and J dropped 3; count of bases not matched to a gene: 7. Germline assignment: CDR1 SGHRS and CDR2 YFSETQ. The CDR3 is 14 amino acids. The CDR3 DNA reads TGCGCCAGCAGTCGACAGGGGCGGAACTACGAGCAGTACTTC. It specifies CASSRQGRNYEQYF.

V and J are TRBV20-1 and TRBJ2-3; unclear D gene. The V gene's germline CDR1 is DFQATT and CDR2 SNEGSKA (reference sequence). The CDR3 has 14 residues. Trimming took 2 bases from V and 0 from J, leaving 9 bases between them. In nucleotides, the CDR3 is TGCAGTGCTAGACAGGTTTCTAGCACAGATACGCAGTATTTT. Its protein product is CSARQVSSTDTQYF.

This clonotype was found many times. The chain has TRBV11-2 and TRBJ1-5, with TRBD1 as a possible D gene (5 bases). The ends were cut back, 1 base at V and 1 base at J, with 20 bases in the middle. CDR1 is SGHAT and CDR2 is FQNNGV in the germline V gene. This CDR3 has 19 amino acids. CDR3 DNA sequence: TGTGCCAGCAGCTTAGGAGCAGGGAGAGTAGCTAGAAGCAATCAGCCCCAGCATTTT. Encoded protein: CASSLGAGRVARSNQPQHF.

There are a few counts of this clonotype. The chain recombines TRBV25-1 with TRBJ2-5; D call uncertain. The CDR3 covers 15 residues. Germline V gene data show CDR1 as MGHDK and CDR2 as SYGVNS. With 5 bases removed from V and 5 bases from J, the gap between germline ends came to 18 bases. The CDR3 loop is CASSTVSRIGETQYF. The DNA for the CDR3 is TGTGCCAGCAGTACAGTTTCGCGTATCGGTGAGACCCAGTACTTC.

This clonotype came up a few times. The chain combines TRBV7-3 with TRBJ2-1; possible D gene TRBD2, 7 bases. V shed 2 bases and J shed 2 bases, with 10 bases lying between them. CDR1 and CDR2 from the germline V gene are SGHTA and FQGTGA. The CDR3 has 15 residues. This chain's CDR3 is CASSLWEGAYNEQFF. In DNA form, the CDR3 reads TGTGCCAGCAGCTTATGGGAGGGGGCCTACAATGAGCAGTTCTTC.

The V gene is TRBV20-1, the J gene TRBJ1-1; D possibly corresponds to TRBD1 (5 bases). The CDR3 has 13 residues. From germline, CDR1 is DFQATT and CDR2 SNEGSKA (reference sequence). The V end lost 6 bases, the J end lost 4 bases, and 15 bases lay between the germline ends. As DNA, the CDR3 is TGCAGTGCCCCGAATGGGAGGGGCACTGAAGCTTTCTTT. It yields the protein CSAPNGRGTEAFF.

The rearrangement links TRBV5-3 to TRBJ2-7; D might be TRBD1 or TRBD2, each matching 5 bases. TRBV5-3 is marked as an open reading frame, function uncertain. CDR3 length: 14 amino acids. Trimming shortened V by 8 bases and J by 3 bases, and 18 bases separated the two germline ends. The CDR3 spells CARGPGTSGYEQYF. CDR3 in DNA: TGTGCCAGGGGCCCCGGGACCAGCGGCTACGAGCAGTACTTC.